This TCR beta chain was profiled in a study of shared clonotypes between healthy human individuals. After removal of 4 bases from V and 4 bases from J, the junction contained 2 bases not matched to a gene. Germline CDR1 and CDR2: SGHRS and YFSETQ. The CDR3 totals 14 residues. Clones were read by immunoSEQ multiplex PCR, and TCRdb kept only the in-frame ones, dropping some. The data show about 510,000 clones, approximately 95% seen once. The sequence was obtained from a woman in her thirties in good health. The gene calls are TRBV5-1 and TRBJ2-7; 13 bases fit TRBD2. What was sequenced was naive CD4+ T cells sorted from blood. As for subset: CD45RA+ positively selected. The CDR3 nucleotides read TGCGCCAGCAGCGAGGGACTAGCGGGGTACGAGCAGTACTTC. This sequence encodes CASSEGLAGYEQYF.